The source of this T cell receptor beta chain is a study of shared T cell receptors in the human thymus. Clones were sequenced by immunoSEQ multiplex PCR, and TCRdb holds only the in-frame ones, with some missing. The table includes hundreds of thousands of clones, 80% to 90% detected once. This CDR3 spans 13 amino acids. With 6 bases clipped from V and 4 bases from J, the junction kept 5 bases outside the gene matches. The V gene's germline CDR1 is SGHRS and CDR2 YFSETQ. The sample was also reused in another study, on human thymus T cells. That work adds: Resected material from corrective heart surgery provided the thymus tissue analysed.

The TCR comes from a girl less than two years old with a congenital heart defect. The chain recombines TRBV5-1 with TRBJ1-2; 8 nucleotides align to TRBD1. The material sequenced was thymocytes. CDR3 in amino acids: CASNTGGSYGYTF. CDR3 sequence (DNA): TGCGCCAGCAACACAGGGGGTTCCTATGGCTACACCTTC.